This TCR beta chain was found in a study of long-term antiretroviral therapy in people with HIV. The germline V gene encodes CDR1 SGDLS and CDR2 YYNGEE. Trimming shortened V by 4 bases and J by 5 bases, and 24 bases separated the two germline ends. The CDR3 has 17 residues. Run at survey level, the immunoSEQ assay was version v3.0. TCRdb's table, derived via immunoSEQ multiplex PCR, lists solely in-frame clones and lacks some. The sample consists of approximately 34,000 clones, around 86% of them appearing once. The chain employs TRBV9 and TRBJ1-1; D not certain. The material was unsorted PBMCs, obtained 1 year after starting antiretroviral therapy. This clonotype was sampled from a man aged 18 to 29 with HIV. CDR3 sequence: CASSPLSSGFGRTEAFF. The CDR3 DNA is TGTGCCAGCAGCCCCCTATCCTCGGGCTTTGGGCGGACTGAAGCTTTCTTT.